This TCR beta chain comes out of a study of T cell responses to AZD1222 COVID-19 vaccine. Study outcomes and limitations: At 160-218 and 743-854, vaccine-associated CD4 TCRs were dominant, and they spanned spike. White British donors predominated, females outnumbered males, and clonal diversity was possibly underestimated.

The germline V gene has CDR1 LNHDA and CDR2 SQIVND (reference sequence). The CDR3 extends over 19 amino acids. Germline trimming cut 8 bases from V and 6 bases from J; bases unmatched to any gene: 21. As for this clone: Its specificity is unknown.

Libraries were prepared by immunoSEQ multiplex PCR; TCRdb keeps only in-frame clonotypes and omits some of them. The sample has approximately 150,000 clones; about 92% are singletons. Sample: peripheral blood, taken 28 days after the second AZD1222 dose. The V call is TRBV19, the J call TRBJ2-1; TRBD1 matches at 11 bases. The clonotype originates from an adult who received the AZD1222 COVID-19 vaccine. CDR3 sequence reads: CASWGTGGDGRGSSNEQFF. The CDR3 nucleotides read TGTGCCAGTTGGGGGACAGGGGGAGATGGAAGGGGCTCGTCCAATGAGCAGTTCTTC.